The clone carrying this T cell receptor (beta chain) was recorded many times. Time point described: newly diagnosed GD, antithyroid drugs for less than 3 months. PBMCs were the source of the RNA used for TCR sequencing. The data are from a study of regulatory T cells in long-lasting Graves disease. Sequencing libraries for TCR beta were prepared with iRepertoire HTBI primers and Arm-PCR of CDR3 regions. TCRdb re-called the multiplex PCR reads through MiXCR, storing one row per CDR3 protein. Of 400,000 to 500,000 distinct CDR3 sequences in the sample, about 15% were seen once. These data were also reused for a study on T cells in Graves' hyperthyroidism and ophthalmopathy.

The starting material was peripheral blood mononuclear cells (PBMCs), obtained at new diagnosis, from a patient treated with antithyroid drugs. The source of this sequence is a woman aged 30 to 39 with Graves disease.

CDR3 bases: TGTGCCAGCAGCCCCAATTCGTCGCCGGCCTACGAGCAGTACTTC. This translates into CASSPNSSPAYEQYF. V gene TRBV7-8 combines with J gene TRBJ2-7; no clear D gene. The CDR3 runs 15 residues. V was clipped by 5 bases and J by 2 bases, with 16 bases between them. The germline V gene has CDR1 SGHVS and CDR2 FQNEAQ.